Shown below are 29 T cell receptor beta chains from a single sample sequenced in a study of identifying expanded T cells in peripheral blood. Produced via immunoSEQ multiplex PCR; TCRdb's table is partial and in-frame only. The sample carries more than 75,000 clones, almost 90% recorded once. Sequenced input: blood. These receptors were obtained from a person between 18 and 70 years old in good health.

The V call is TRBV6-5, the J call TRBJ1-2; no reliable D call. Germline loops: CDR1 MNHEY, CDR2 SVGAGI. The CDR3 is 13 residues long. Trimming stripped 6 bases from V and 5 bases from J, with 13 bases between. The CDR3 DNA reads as TGTGCCAGCAGAAGGGTAAAAGAGTATGGCTACACCTTC. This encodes CASRRVKEYGYTF.

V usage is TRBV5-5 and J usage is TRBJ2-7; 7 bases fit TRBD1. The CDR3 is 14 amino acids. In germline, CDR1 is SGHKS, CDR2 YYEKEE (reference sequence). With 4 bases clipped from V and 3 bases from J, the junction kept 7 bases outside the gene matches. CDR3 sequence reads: CASSTRQGDYEQYF. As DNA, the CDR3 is TGTGCCAGCAGCACAAGACAGGGAGACTACGAGCAGTACTTC. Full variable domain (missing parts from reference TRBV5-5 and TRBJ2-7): DAGVTQSPTHLIKTRGQQVTLRCSPISGHKSVSWYQQVLGQGPQFIFQYYEKEERGRGNFPDRFSARQFPNYSSELNVNALLLGDSALYLCASSTRQGDYEQYFGPGTRLTVT.

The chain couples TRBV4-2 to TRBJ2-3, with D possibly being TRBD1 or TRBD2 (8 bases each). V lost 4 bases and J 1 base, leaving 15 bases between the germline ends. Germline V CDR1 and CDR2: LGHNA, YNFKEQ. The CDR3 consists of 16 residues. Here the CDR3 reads CASSLRGRGGTDTQYF. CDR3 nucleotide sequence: TGTGCCAGCAGCCTCAGGGGGCGGGGGGGCACAGATACGCAGTATTTT.

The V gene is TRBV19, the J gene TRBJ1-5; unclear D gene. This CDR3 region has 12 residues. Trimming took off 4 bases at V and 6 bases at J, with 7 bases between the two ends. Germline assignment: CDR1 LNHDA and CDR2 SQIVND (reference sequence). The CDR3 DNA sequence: TGTGCCAGTAGTAATTGGGGTCAGCCCCAGCATTTT. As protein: CASSNWGQPQHF.

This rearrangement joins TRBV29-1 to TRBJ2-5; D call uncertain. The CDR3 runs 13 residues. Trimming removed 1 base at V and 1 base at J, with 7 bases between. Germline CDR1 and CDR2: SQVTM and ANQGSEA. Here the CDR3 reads CSVEGSTQETQYF. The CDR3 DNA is TGCAGCGTTGAAGGCTCAACCCAAGAGACCCAGTACTTC.

The CDR3 DNA is TGTGCCAGCAGCCGTCCCGGGACAGGGGACAATGAGCAGTTCTTC. Amino acids: CASSRPGTGDNEQFF. The gene calls are TRBV7-2 and TRBJ2-1; 10 bases fit TRBD1. CDR1 is SGHTA and CDR2 is FQGNSA in the germline V gene. CDR3 size: 15 residues. The V gene end was trimmed by 5 bases and the J gene end by 5 bases; junction bases not matched to a gene: 6.

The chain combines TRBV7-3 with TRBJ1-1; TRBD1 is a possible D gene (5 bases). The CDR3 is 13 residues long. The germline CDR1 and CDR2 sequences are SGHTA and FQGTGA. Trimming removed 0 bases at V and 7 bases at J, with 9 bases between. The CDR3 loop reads CASSLTPGLEAFF. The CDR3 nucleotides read TGTGCCAGCAGCTTAACACCGGGGCTTGAAGCTTTCTTT.

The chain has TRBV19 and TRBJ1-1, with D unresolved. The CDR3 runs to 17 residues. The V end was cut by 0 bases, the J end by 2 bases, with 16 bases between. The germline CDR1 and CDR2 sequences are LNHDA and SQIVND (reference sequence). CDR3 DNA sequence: TGTGCCAGTAGTATAGATTTGGCAGGTAATCGTAACACTGAAGCTTTCTTT. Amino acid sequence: CASSIDLAGNRNTEAFF.

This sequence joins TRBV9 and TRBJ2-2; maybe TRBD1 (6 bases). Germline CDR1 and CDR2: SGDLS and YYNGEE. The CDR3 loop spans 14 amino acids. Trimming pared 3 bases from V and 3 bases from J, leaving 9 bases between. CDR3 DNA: TGTGCCAGCAGCGGTACAGGGTACACCGGGGAGCTGTTTTTT. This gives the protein CASSGTGYTGELFF.

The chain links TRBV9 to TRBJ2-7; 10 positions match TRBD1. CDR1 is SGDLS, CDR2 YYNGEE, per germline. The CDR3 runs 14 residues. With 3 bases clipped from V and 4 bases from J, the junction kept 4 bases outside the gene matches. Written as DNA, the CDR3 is TGTGCCAGCAGCGCTGGACAGGGGGGGTACGAGCAGTACTTC. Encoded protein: CASSAGQGGYEQYF.

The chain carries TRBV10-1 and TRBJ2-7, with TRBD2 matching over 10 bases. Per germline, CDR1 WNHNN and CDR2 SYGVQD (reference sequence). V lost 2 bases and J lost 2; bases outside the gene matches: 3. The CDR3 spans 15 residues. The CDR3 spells CASSEASGSAYEQYF. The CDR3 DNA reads TGCGCCAGCAGTGAGGCTAGCGGGAGCGCCTACGAGCAGTACTTC.

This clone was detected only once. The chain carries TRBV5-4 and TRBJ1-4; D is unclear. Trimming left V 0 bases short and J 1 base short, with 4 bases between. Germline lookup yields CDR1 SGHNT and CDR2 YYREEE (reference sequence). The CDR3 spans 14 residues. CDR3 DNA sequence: TGTGCCAGCAGCTTGGACAGAACTAATGAAAAACTGTTTTTT. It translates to CASSLDRTNEKLFF. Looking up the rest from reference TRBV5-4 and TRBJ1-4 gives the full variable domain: ETGVTQSPTHLIKTRGQQVTLRCSSQSGHNTVSWYQQALGQGPQFIFQYYREEENGRGNFPPRFSGLQFPNYSSELNVNALELDDSALYLCASSLDRTNEKLFFGSGTQLSVL.

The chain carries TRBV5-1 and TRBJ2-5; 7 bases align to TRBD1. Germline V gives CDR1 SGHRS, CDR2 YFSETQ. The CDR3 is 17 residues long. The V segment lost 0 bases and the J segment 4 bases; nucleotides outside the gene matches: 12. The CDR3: CASSLGQQPDRAETQYF. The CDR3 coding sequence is TGCGCCAGCAGCTTGGGTCAACAGCCAGACAGGGCAGAGACCCAGTACTTC.

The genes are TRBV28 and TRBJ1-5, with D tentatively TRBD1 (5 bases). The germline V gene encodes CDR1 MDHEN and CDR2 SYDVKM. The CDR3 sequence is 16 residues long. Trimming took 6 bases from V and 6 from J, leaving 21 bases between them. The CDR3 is CASSPSAAIGGQPQHF. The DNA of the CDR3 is TGTGCCAGCAGCCCCTCGGCGGCCATCGGGGGTCAGCCCCAGCATTTT.

The CDR3 DNA is TGTGCCAGCTCACCACTTTGGATAAGGCCCTCGACACCTCTAGAGACCCAGTACTTC. It is translated as CASSPLWIRPSTPLETQYF. This chain connects TRBV18 to TRBJ2-5, with D unclear. V lost 1 base, J lost 4 bases, and 25 bases lay in between. In germline, CDR1 is KGHSH, CDR2 LQKENI. The CDR3 has 19 residues.

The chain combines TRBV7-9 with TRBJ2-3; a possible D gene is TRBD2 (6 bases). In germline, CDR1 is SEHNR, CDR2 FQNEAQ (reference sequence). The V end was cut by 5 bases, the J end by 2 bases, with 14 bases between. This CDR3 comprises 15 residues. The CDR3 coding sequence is TGTGCCAGCAGCCAGCCGGGACTGATCACAGATACGCAGTATTTT. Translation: CASSQPGLITDTQYF. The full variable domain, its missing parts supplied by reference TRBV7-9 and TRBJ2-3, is DTGVSQNPRHKITKRGQNVTFRCDPISEHNRLYWYRQTLGQGPEFLTYFQNEAQLEKSRLLSDRFSAERPKGSFSTLEIQRTEQGDSAMYLCASSQPGLITDTQYFGPGTRLTVL.

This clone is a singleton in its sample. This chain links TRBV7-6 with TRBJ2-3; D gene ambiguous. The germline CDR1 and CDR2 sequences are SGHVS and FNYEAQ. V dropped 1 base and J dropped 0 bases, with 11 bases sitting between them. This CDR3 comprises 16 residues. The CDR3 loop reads CASSLGVAASTDTQYF. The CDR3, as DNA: TGTGCCAGCAGCTTAGGGGTGGCAGCTAGCACAGATACGCAGTATTTT. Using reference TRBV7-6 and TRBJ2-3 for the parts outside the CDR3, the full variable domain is GAGVSQSPRYKVTKRGQDVALRCDPISGHVSLYWYRQALGQGPEFLTYFNYEAQQDKSGLPNDRFSAERPEGSISTLTIQRTEQRDSAMYRCASSLGVAASTDTQYFGPGTRLTVL.

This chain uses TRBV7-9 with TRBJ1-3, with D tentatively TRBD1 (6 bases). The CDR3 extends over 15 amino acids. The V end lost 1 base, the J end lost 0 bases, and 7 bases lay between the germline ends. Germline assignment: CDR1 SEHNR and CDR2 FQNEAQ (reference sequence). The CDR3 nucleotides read TGTGCCAGCAGCTTAGACAGGGTCTCTGGAAACACCATATATTTT. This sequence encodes CASSLDRVSGNTIYF.

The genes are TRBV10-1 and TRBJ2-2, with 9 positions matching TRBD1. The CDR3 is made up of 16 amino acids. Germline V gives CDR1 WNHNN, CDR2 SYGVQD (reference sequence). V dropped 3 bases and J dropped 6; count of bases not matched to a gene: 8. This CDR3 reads CASSDSRQGGAGELFF. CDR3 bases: TGCGCCAGCAGTGATTCTCGACAGGGGGGGGCCGGGGAGCTGTTTTTT.

CDR3 loop: CASSEAPGGTGELFF. The CDR3 nucleotides read TGTGCCAGCAGTGAAGCTCCAGGAGGGACCGGGGAGCTGTTTTTT. V and J are TRBV6-1 and TRBJ2-2; perhaps TRBD2 as D (6 bases). The CDR3 sequence is 15 residues long. Germline V gene sequence: CDR1 MNHNS, CDR2 SASEGT. The V end lost 0 bases, the J end lost 5 bases, and 10 bases lay between the germline ends.

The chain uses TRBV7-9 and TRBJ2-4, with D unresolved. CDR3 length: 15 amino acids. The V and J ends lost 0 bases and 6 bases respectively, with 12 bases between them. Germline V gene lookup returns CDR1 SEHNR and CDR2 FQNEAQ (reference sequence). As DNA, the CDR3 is TGTGCCAGCAGCTTAGCTGGGTCCTACTCAAACATTCAGTACTTC. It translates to CASSLAGSYSNIQYF.

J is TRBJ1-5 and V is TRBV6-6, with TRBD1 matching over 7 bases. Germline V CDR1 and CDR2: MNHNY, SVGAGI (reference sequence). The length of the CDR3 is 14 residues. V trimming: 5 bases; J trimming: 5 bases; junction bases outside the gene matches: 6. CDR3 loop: CASSPGTEHQPQHF. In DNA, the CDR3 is TGTGCCAGCAGTCCCGGGACAGAGCATCAGCCCCAGCATTTT.

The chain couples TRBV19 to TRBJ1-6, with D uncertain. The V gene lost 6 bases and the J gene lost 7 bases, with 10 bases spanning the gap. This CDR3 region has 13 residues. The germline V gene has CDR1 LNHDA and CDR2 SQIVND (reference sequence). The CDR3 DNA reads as TGTGCCAGTAGGCCCCCGGGGAATTCACCCCTCCACTTT. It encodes CASRPPGNSPLHF.

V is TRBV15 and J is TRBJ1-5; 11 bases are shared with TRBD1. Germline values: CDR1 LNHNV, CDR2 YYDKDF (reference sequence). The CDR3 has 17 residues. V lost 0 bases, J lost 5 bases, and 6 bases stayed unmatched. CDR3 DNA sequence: TGTGCCACCAGCAGAGATCCCGGGACAGGGGGATATCAGCCCCAGCATTTT. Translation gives CATSRDPGTGGYQPQHF.

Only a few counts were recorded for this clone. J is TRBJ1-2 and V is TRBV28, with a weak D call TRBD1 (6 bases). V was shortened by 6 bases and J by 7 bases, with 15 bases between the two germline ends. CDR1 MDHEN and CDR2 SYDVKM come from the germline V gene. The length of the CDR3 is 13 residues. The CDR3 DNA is TGTGCCAGCAGCTGGGGGCGGGGGTCTGGCTACACCTTC. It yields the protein CASSWGRGSGYTF.

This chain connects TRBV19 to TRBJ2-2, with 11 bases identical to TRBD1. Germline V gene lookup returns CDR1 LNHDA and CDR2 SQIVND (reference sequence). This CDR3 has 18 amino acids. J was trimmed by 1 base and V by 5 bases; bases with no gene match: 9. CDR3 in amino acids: CASSSPRTGGGNTGELFF. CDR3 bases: TGTGCCAGTAGTTCCCCTCGGACAGGGGGCGGGAACACCGGGGAGCTGTTTTTT.

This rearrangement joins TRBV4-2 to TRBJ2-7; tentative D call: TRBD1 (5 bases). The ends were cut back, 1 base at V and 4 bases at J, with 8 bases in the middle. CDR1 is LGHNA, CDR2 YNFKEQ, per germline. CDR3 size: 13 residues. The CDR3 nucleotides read TGTGCCAGCAGCCAAGGCGACAGTTACGAGCAGTACTTC. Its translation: CASSQGDSYEQYF.

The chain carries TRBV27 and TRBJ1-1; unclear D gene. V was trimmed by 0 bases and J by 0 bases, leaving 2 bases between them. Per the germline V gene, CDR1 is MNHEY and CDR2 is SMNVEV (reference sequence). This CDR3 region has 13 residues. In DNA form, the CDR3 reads TGTGCCAGCAGTTTATCGATGAACACTGAAGCTTTCTTT. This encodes CASSLSMNTEAFF.

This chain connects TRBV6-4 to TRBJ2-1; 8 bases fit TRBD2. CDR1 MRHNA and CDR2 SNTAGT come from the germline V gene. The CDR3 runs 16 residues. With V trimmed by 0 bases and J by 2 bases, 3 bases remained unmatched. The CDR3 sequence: CASSDSTSAPYNEQFF. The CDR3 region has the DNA TGTGCCAGCAGTGACTCGACTAGCGCGCCCTACAATGAGCAGTTCTTC.